The T cell receptor beta chain described here comes from a study of blood T cell repertoires in COVID-19. Study-level background: Both acute and convalescent COVID-19 samples were obtained from the United States, Italy and Spain. Sources were T cells, B-cell-depleted T cells, or PBMCs; the material itself was cDNA or gDNA.

This CDR3 is 13 amino acids long. Trimming took 6 bases from V and 3 from J; bases not matched to a gene: 4. Original processing notes: By means of reference gene primer amplification, nucleated cell counts were estimated. Sequenced by immunoSEQ multiplex PCR; TCRdb stores in-frame clones only, minus some. V and J calls and clone size are copied from that table; D and trimming were computed from the DNA. The sample includes 310,000 or so clones, roughly 90% of them seen just once. The clonotype was recovered from a man between 18 and 29 years old who had recovered from COVID-19. The sample taken for sequencing was peripheral blood. The chain joins TRBV12-3 or TRBV12-4 to TRBJ2-7; 8 positions match TRBD1. The CDR3 DNA sequence: TGTGCCAGCAGAATGGGACAGGACTACGAGCAGTACTTC. Translated: CASRMGQDYEQYF.